This paragraph covers one T cell receptor (beta chain) sequence. Its antigen is not identified. The CDR3 extends over 14 amino acids. From germline, CDR1 is MNHNY and CDR2 SVGAGI (reference sequence). Deletions cut 7 bases from V and 4 bases from J, with 14 bases between. These data belong to a study of T-cell reconstitution after alpha-beta-depleted transplantation in children. Unique molecular identifiers were used in preparing the TCRbeta library. TCRdb redid the calling of the PCR reads with MiXCR, one entry per CDR3 protein. The table has approximately 980,000 distinct CDR3 sequences, about 29% seen once. Broader study findings: The origin of alpha-beta T cells about two months after transplant was reportedly several hundred expanded graft clones.

This clonotype was obtained from a boy under two years old who had a stem cell transplant for SCID, so the T cells may come from the graft donor. The V call is TRBV6-6, the J call TRBJ1-5, with D possibly being TRBD1 (5 bases). The specimen comprised PBMCs, mostly from graft donor cells, sampled 360 days after TCRalphabeta/CD19-depleted stem cell transplant. The CDR3 sequence is CASTYGGRNQPQHF. CDR3 bases: TGTGCCAGCACCTATGGGGGGAGGAATCAGCCCCAGCATTTT.